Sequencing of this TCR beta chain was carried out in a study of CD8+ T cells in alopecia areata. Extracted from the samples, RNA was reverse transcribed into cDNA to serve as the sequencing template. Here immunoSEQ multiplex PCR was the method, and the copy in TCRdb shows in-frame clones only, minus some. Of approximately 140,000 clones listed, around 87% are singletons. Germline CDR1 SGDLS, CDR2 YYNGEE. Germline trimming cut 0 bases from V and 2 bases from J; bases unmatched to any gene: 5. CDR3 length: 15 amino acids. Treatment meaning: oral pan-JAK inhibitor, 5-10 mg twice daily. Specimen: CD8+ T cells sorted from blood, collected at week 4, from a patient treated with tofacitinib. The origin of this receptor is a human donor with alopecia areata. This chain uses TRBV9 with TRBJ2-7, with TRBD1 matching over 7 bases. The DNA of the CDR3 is TGTGCCAGCAGCGTAGGGGACAGCCTAACCTACGAGCAGTACTTC. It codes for CASSVGDSLTYEQYF.